These 10 T cell receptor beta chains were all obtained from the same sample, sequenced in a study of blood T cell repertoires in COVID-19. Assay: immunoSEQ multiplex PCR; the TCRdb copy retains only in-frame clones and omits some. The sample includes roughly 280,000 clones, around 90% of them seen just once. The specimen was peripheral blood. These receptor sequences come from a woman aged 50 to 60 who had recovered from COVID-19.

This chain uses TRBV3-1 (or the pseudogene TRBV3-2) with TRBJ2-7; 9 bases map to TRBD2. The CDR3 contains 15 residues. With 1 base clipped from V and 3 bases from J, the junction kept 4 bases outside the gene matches. The V gene's germline CDR1 is LGHDT and CDR2 YNNKEL (reference sequence). The CDR3 region has the DNA TGTGCCAGCAGCCAAGGACTAGCGGTGGACTACGAGCAGTACTTC. Translating it yields CASSQGLAVDYEQYF.

The chain joins TRBV3-1 (or the pseudogene TRBV3-2) to TRBJ1-5, with TRBD1 identical over 9 bases. CDR1 LGHDT and CDR2 YNNKEL come from the germline V gene (reference sequence). This CDR3 has 15 amino acids. V lost 4 bases, J lost 7 bases, and 8 bases stayed unmatched. The CDR3 loop reads CASSLGTGLDQPQHF. DNA of the CDR3: TGTGCCAGCAGCCTCGGGACAGGGTTGGACCAGCCCCAGCATTTT.

The chain recombines TRBV7-2 with TRBJ1-5, with D perhaps matching TRBD1 (5 bases). The CDR3 runs to 14 residues. V was pared by 5 bases and J by 3 bases, with 11 bases between. The germline V gene encodes CDR1 SGHTA and CDR2 FQGNSA. The CDR3 region has the DNA TGTGCCAGCAGCGCGGGACGGTACAATCAGCCCCAGCATTTT. It encodes CASSAGRYNQPQHF.

V is TRBV7-9 and J is TRBJ1-2; D is ambiguous. In germline, CDR1 is SEHNR, CDR2 FQNEAQ (reference sequence). Trimming removed 3 bases from V and 4 bases from J, with 15 bases in between. There are 15 residues in the CDR3. The CDR3 coding sequence is TGTGCCAGCAGCTTCGAAGGGAGACTAAGCTATGGCTACACCTTC. Residues: CASSFEGRLSYGYTF.

This chain joins TRBV4-2 and TRBJ2-3, with TRBD2 matching over 15 bases. Per the germline V gene, CDR1 is LGHNA and CDR2 is YNFKEQ. The CDR3 consists of 17 residues. The V and J ends lost 4 bases and 6 bases, in that order; junction bases with no gene match: 8. DNA of the CDR3: TGTGCCAGCAGCCTAGGGACTAGCGGGGGGTCTCCGGATACGCAGTATTTT. It yields the protein CASSLGTSGGSPDTQYF.

This clone was counted once. V usage is TRBV28 and J usage is TRBJ2-7; 7 bases line up with TRBD1. This CDR3 contains 13 residues. The V and J ends lost 5 bases and 5 bases, in that order; junction bases with no gene match: 6. Germline V gives CDR1 MDHEN, CDR2 SYDVKM. The CDR3 spells CASSRQGAHEQYF. The CDR3 DNA sequence: TGTGCCAGCAGTCGACAGGGAGCGCACGAGCAGTACTTC.

J is TRBJ1-2 and V is TRBV18, with D perhaps TRBD1 (6 bases). CDR3 length equals 17 residues. Deletions cut 2 bases from V and 0 bases from J, with 16 bases between. The V gene's germline CDR1 is KGHSH and CDR2 LQKENI. DNA of the CDR3: TGTGCCAGCTCACCAGATATCCAGGGGAGGGCTAACTATGGCTACACCTTC. This sequence encodes CASSPDIQGRANYGYTF. Together with reference TRBV18 and TRBJ1-2, the CDR3 gives the full variable domain: NAGVMQNPRHLVRRRGQEARLRCSPMKGHSHVYWYRQLPEEGLKFMVYLQKENIIDESGMPKERFSAEFPKEGPSILRIQQVVRGDSAAYFCASSPDIQGRANYGYTFGSGTRLTVV.

The chain links TRBV7-2 to TRBJ1-2, with 7 bases aligning to TRBD1. Unmatched junction bases numbered 14, after V lost 8 bases and J lost 8 bases. There are 14 residues in the CDR3. CDR1 and CDR2 from the germline V gene are SGHTA and FQGNSA. CDR3: CASLLVQGIGGYTF. DNA for the CDR3: TGTGCCAGCCTTTTAGTACAGGGGATCGGCGGCTACACCTTC.

The CDR3 loop is CASSLAASGLTRNIQYF. DNA for the CDR3: TGTGCCAGCAGCTTAGCTGCATCGGGACTCACAAGAAACATTCAGTACTTC. The chain has TRBV7-2 and TRBJ2-4; perhaps TRBD2 as D (6 bases). Germline V gives CDR1 SGHTA, CDR2 FQGNSA. The CDR3 has 17 residues. Between the trimmed V and J ends, which lost 0 bases and 6 bases, there was a span of 18 bases. Complete variable domain (other parts from reference TRBV7-2 and TRBJ2-4): GAGVSQSPSNKVTEKGKDVELRCDPISGHTALYWYRQSLGQGLEFLIYFQGNSAPDKSGLPSDRFSAERTGGSVSTLTIQRTQQEDSAVYLCASSLAASGLTRNIQYFGAGTRLSVL.

The chain is built from TRBV27 and TRBJ2-5, with 7 positions matching TRBD1. This CDR3 contains 16 residues. CDR1 and CDR2 from the germline V gene are MNHEY and SMNVEV (reference sequence). The junction had 5 bases not matched to a gene; V was cut back by 0 bases and J by 1 base. DNA for the CDR3: TGTGCCAGCAGTTTATCCAGGGGGACAGTCCAAGAGACCCAGTACTTC. Encoded protein: CASSLSRGTVQETQYF.